This TCR beta chain emerged from a study of cytomegalovirus exposure and HLA in healthy donors (dated by TCRdb to about 2017). In terms of the full investigation: In an earlier analysis of 587 of the donors, approximately 300 Gb of sequence data and 90 million to 130 million unique TCR beta sequences from 180 million or so T cells were reported. HLA typing covered class I and class II loci at four-digit resolution. Approximately 300 gigabases of sequencing data and 70 million to 100 million unique TCR sequences made up an early release that covered around 640 HLA-typed donors. The study profiled the T cell repertoires of hundreds of subjects by immunosequencing and related them to cytomegalovirus serostatus. All discovery cohort repertoires had been generated on a single sequencing platform. Among a few hundred genotyped donors of the cohort, an average of about 240,000 unique TCR beta nucleotide sequences were sequenced per donor, about a sixth of them non-productive. In a later genetic analysis, genome-wide SNP genotypes for about 55% of the roughly 700 donors were used, and that subset was treated as a discovery cohort. Of the approximately 370 genotyped donors, approximately 80% were placed in the genetic ancestry cluster associated with self-reported Caucasian donors. To study patterns of TCR occurrence, a later analysis re-analyzed previously published TCR beta repertoires from 666 donors and added high-resolution HLA genotyping. About 5 DR-DQ haplotypes were handled as single units for association and clustering, since linkage in the cohort was strong. In addition to the first cohort of approximately 650 subjects, a separate validation cohort of around 110 different subjects was used. To decide whether each TCR beta V gene segment behaved as functional or pseudogenic, an earlier analysis of approximately 600 of the donors relied on high-throughput TCR beta sequencing. The study combined high-throughput TCR immunosequencing, statistical association of individual TCRs with disease status, and machine learning to predict cytomegalovirus infection status. The study aimed to test whether cataloging public T cell receptors could reveal signatures of past pathogen exposure. Rather than drawing on any new phenotypic data, the later analysis identified candidate immune exposures from TCR beta sequences and the way those sequences occurred across donors. Donor age, sex, ethnicity and CMV serostatus were compiled together with the repertoire data. The number of donors typed differed by locus, with 629-630 for A, B, C, DRB1 and DQB1, around 520 for DQA1, some 570 for DPA1, and around 430 for DPB1. The investigation overall reported the following: In an earlier analysis of approximately 600 of the donors, most TCR beta V segments were observed in productive rearrangements about 87% or about 30% of the time, broadly matching IMGT annotations. In a later analysis, HLA-associated TCR beta chains showed more clonal expansion and lower generation probabilities than non-associated chains that were equally common. The only immune exposure information available for the cohort was CMV serostatus. While some public TCRs were present in many individuals, most TCR sequences turned up only very rarely across donors. The presence/absence analyses assumed that sequencing depth was roughly uniform across donors, and that assumption may not be true. A group of highly shared sequence variants was considered likely to be a technical artifact of the sequencing pipeline. Because the 87-base-pair reads could not distinguish some IMGT-functional V segments, including TRBV6-2 and TRBV6-3, those segments were excluded. Correlated functional status among segregating V segments might reflect linkage disequilibrium, but an unknown experimental factor could not be ruled out. In a later analysis, most CMV-associated TCR beta chains were found to appear HLA-restricted, with HLA associations seemingly driven largely by CMV exposure. The classifier was reported to diagnose cytomegalovirus status with high specificity and sensitivity in both the original and validation cohorts. When HLA alleles, especially DR and DQ, strongly co-occurred, TCR associations were difficult to assign to individual alleles. The study gave a list of about 170 TCR beta chains associated with cytomegalovirus. In a later genetic analysis, a missense DCLRE1C variant was associated with V-gene and J-gene trimming of TCR beta chains, and the association was replicated in an independent cohort. The authors suggested that the approach could potentially be generalized to other disease states and immunological phenotypes. The cohort was sequenced for TCR beta chains only, and without alpha or paired-chain data the features that could be detected were limited. Three of the identified cytomegalovirus-associated TCR beta chains were confirmed in vitro to be specific for cytomegalovirus antigens. Because some donors lacked HLA typing at each locus, the association tests relied only on the typed subset. A later genetic analysis reported fewer N-insertions in productive TCRs among donors in an Asian-associated ancestry cluster than the approximately 670-donor mean. A further reported finding was that TCR beta sequences accurately predicted the HLA-A and HLA-B alleles for most subjects in the first cohort. In a later analysis, about 17,000 TCR beta sequences were associated with specific HLA alleles at a false discovery rate of 0.05. Seventeen rarely observed V segments, including chromosome 9 orphons, were excluded from the earlier analysis of approximately 500 of the donors because counts were too low. In a later analysis, TCR association rates were found to vary across HLA loci, with the most associated TCRs seen for DRB1 alleles and the fewest for HLA-C alleles. A later analysis reported that several top co-occurrence clusters appeared linked to parvovirus B19, influenza, CMV and Epstein-Barr virus.

In total, just over 650 healthy bone marrow donors made up the cohort. Cohort members were all nominally healthy when sampled, although unrecorded immune exposures were likely present. The donor was CMV seropositive and belonged to the group of 250 to 300 seropositive cohort members. A peripheral blood sample was provided by each donor, and peripheral blood mononuclear cells were used for TCR beta sequencing. The Qiagen DNeasy Blood Extraction Kit was used to extract genomic DNA from the blood cell samples. Comments on this clone: The target of this receptor is not known. No much larger clone exists at a distance of one base, and base qualities are not known.

The library was generated by the immunoSEQ multiplex PCR assay. A mixture of 60 forward primers for TCR Vbeta segments and 13 reverse primers for TCR Jbeta segments was used in the multiplex PCR. Amplification of the CDR3 region of rearranged TCR beta genes was performed with a multiplex PCR assay on genomic DNA. Amplified TCR beta libraries were sequenced as 87-base-pair reads on the Illumina HiSeq System. Regarding the original processing steps: A later analysis counted approximately 74 million unique TCR beta chains across the 550 to 750 repertoires, and roughly 9.9 million of these chains were shared by at least two donors. Raw reads were error-corrected and collapsed into unique sequences with a nearest-neighbor algorithm that merged closely related sequences to remove PCR and sequencing errors. CDR3 sequences were aligned to IMGT reference sequences to assign V, D and J gene segments. Each retained sequence needed at least a six-nucleotide match to both a V gene segment and a J gene segment. Rearrangements were called productive when the CDR3 lacked stop codons and stayed in frame with V and J; all others were non-productive. CDR3 was defined according to IMGT convention as the region running from the second conserved V-encoded cysteine to the conserved J-encoded phenylalanine. Sequences without an unambiguous match to a single V gene segment were excluded from the earlier analysis of approximately 600 of the donors. In an earlier analysis of around 590 of the donors, a V segment was called functional when productive rearrangements were above 56.7%, and segregating when the standard deviation between donors exceeded 5%. A statistical classification framework was built to diagnose cytomegalovirus status from the catalog of TCR beta chain sequences. In a later analysis, TCR nucleotide sequences were compared against IMGT/GENE-DB human TR gene sequences so that V and J genes could be assigned. Using the TCRdist pipeline, a later analysis assigned CDR3 sequences along with most-parsimonious VDJ recombination scenarios. In a later analysis, each TCR beta chain was defined by its CDR3 amino acid sequence together with its V-gene family, and reads without a unique V-gene family were excluded. As a way to deal with suspected cross-contamination and a sequencing artifact, a later analysis dropped 640 or so nucleotide sequences that were highly shared and had low generation probability. A later analysis calculated a clonal expansion index for each public chain from normalized within-repertoire ranks of inferred template counts. In a later analysis, generation probabilities were computed using a VDJ recombination model fitted to out-of-frame rearrangements, and the results were checked against IGoR. In a later analysis, hypergeometric tests were used to score TCR-TCR, TCR-HLA and TCR-CMV co-occurrence, with a repertoire-size bias correction applied to TCR pairs. In a later analysis, false discovery rates were estimated by permuting HLA or CMV assignments 20 times. In a later analysis, co-occurring TCRs were grouped using DBSCAN, and TCRdist sequence similarity was added for clustering within HLA-allele-positive subsets. Repertoires with fewer than 30,000 or more than 120,000 public chains, plus five repertoires with anomalous nucleotide sharing, were excluded from co-occurrence clustering. TCRdb's version of the immuneACCESS table is confined to in-frame rearrangements and falls short of the full clone set. An unresolved V gene accounts for under half of the shortfall where checked; the remainder is of unknown origin. V and J calls and clone size are as listed in that table; D and trimming were resolved from the DNA. This sample comprises some 170,000 clones, 75% to 80% of them detected only once. Roughly 5.8% of the sample lies in the top ten.

Per the germline V gene (reference sequence), PRHDT is the CDR1 and FYEKMQ is the CDR2. V loses 5 bases of germline sequence and J loses 8 bases, and the interval between the two ends is 7 bases. Measured from the cysteine to the phenylalanine, the CDR3 is 12 residues long. Of the read, only the CDR3 DNA is kept; its 36 bases are in frame from base 1. This sequence was found in a man in his forties or fifties in good health and CMV-seropositive. The V gene is TRBV13 and the J gene is TRBJ1-6; the D gene is not confidently resolved. The sample taken for sequencing was PBMCs. The DNA reads as follows: TGTGCCAGCAGCACACGGGATTCACCCCTCCACTTT. Its protein is CASSTRDSPLHF.